This TCR beta chain was recorded in a study of T cells after yellow fever vaccination. At least ten counts were recorded for this clonotype. TCRdb reanalysed the 5' RACE reads using MiXCR and keeps one entry per CDR3 protein. The sample yields some 300,000 distinct CDR3 sequences, roughly 3.5% seen once. V lost 6 bases, J lost 5 bases, and 11 bases lay in between. Per germline, CDR1 SNHLY and CDR2 FYNNEI. This CDR3 has 13 amino acids. The chain employs TRBV2 and TRBJ1-3, with unresolved D. The receptor comes from a man in his late teens or twenties who received the YFV17D yellow fever vaccine. This sample comprised PBMCs, obtained on the day of the yellow fever booster vaccination. CDR3 region: CASSWKVRNTIYF. In DNA, the CDR3 is TGTGCCAGCAGCTGGAAAGTACGAAACACCATATATTTT.